The rows below give T cell receptor beta chains drawn from one sample of a study of blood T cell repertoires in COVID-19. Data came from immunoSEQ multiplex PCR; TCRdb stores just in-frame clones and leaves some out. The table records more than 250,000 clones, 87% of them present only once. Sequencing input: PBMCs or T cells enriched from blood (not recorded which). The receptor source for this set is a woman in her thirties who had recovered from COVID-19. Each CDR3 is given with its conserved first and last residue. The order of the fields is J gene, D gene, V gene, CDR3 length, clone size, CDR3 DNA, CDR3 protein. A D gene is named only where the DNA matches it firmly. Clone size is shown for a subset of rows, as once, few, many or a class of expanded clone.

>TRBJ2-1|NA|TRBV20-1|11|NA
TGCAGTGCGTCCGGGAGCAACGAGCAGTTCTTC
CSASGSNEQFF
>TRBJ1-4|NA|TRBV7-8|14|NA
TGTGCCAGCAGCGGCGCGGTCCCGGAGGAAAAACTGTTTTTT
CASSGAVPEEKLFF
>TRBJ1-1|TRBD1|TRBV2|13|NA
TGTGCCAGCAGACGACAGGGGCTGGCTGAAGCTTTCTTT
CASRRQGLAEAFF
>TRBJ1-1|NA|TRBV6-5|14|NA
TGTGCCAGCAGTTACGGGCCCGGAGGGACTGAAGCTTTCTTT
CASSYGPGGTEAFF
>TRBJ1-1|NA|TRBV21-1|15|NA
TGTGCCAGCAGCACGGGCGTCGGGAAGGACACTGAAGCTTTCTTT
CASSTGVGKDTEAFF
>TRBJ1-2|NA|TRBV18|12|once
TGTGCCAGCTCACCCCAGGGTTATGGCTACACCTTC
CASSPQGYGYTF
>TRBJ1-4|TRBD1|TRBV5-1|15|few
TGCGCCAGCAGCTTACAGGGGCCTCCCAATGAAAAACTGTTTTTT
CASSLQGPPNEKLFF
>TRBJ1-2|TRBD1|TRBV6-5|14|once
TGTGCCAGCACTTTAGGACAGGGAGGCTATGGCTACACCTTC
CASTLGQGGYGYTF
>TRBJ2-3|NA|TRBV28|17|few
TGTGCCAGCAGTTTTAACCGGGTTGTGCGGGGGCGAGATACGCAGTATTTT
CASSFNRVVRGRDTQYF
>TRBJ2-5|TRBD1|TRBV7-2|15|few
TGTGCCAGCACCCAACAGGGACAGATGGGGGAGACCCAGTACTTC
CASTQQGQMGETQYF
>TRBJ2-1|TRBD2|TRBV11-2|14|NA
TGTGCCAGCAGCTTCGGACTAGCGGGGGATGAGCAGTTCTTC
CASSFGLAGDEQFF
>TRBJ2-7|NA|TRBV10-3|17|NA
TGTGCCATCAGTGCCCTAAATCCGGGACTCCCCTCCTACGAGCAGTACTTC
CAISALNPGLPSYEQYF
>TRBJ1-3|NA|TRBV5-4|15|NA
TGTGCCAGCAGCTTCGGACTCGCCTCTGGAAACACCATATATTTT
CASSFGLASGNTIYF
>TRBJ1-2|NA|TRBV5-3|15|once
TGTGCCAGAAGCTTGGGACTCGACCTTGTATATGGCTACACCTTC
CARSLGLDLVYGYTF
>TRBJ1-5|TRBD1|TRBV23-1|18|once
TGCGCCAGCAGTCAATCGCCACAGGGGAGCCCGATCAATCAGCCCCAGCATTTT
CASSQSPQGSPINQPQHF
>TRBJ1-2|NA|TRBV7-9|14|NA
TGTGCCAGCAGCTTAGATAGCCGTTCGAGTGGCTACACCTTC
CASSLDSRSSGYTF
>TRBJ1-1|NA|TRBV9|14|once
TGTGCCAGCAGCGTAGACGGGGGATGGGCTGAAGCTTTCTTT
CASSVDGGWAEAFF
>TRBJ2-6|NA|TRBV29-1|17|NA
TGCAGCGTTATCTTCCGAGCCCAGGGAACCGGGGCCAACGTCCTGACTTTC
CSVIFRAQGTGANVLTF
>TRBJ1-5|TRBD1|TRBV30|14|few
TGTGCCTGGAGACGGACAGGGGACAATCAGCCCCAGCATTTT
CAWRRTGDNQPQHF
>TRBJ2-5|NA|TRBV29-1|13|NA
TGCAGCGTTGGGGTTCCCGGGGTAGAGACCCAGTACTTC
CSVGVPGVETQYF
>TRBJ1-2|NA|TRBV12-3/TRBV12-4|12|NA
TGTGCCAGCAGCTCCCTCTACCCGAGCTACACCTTC
CASSSLYPSYTF
>TRBJ1-2|TRBD1|TRBV6-5|15|NA
TGTGCCAGCAGTAAACTAGGGACAGGGAGGAATGGCTACACCTTC
CASSKLGTGRNGYTF
>TRBJ1-1|NA|TRBV7-9|13|once
TGTGCCAGCAGCTTAGAGGAGGGAATGGAAGCTTTCTTT
CASSLEEGMEAFF
>TRBJ1-6|NA|TRBV10-3|19|NA
TGTGCCATCAGTGATCCTGGGAAAAATGCGAGGGCCGGCAATTCACCCCTCCACTTT
CAISDPGKNARAGNSPLHF
>TRBJ2-5|TRBD1|TRBV7-8|13|NA
TGTGCCAGCAGCCTGGACAGGGTAGAGACCCAGTACTTC
CASSLDRVETQYF
>TRBJ2-5|TRBD2|TRBV11-3|17|NA
TGTGCCAGCAGCTTAGGTTCGAGCGGGGGGCCAGGGGAGACCCAGTACTTC
CASSLGSSGGPGETQYF
>TRBJ2-1|TRBD2|TRBV11-2|19|NA
TGTGCCAGCAGCTTACGTTTTTGGAAGCGGGGCGCTAGGTACAATGAGCAGTTCTTC
CASSLRFWKRGARYNEQFF
>TRBJ2-7|NA|TRBV5-1|12|NA
TGCGCCAGCAGCTTGGCCGAGGGAGGGCAGTACTTC
CASSLAEGGQYF
>TRBJ2-1|TRBD1|TRBV7-8|15|NA
TGTGCCAGCAGCCTTGGACAGGGGGGGTACAATGAGCAGTTCTTC
CASSLGQGGYNEQFF
>TRBJ1-5|NA|TRBV3-1/TRBV3-2|14|NA
TGTGCCAGCAGCCAAGGTTCCGGGGTTCAGCCCCAGCATTTT
CASSQGSGVQPQHF
>TRBJ2-7|NA|TRBV6-5|13|NA
TGTGCCAGCACTCTGCATGGCCCCTACGAGCAGTACTTC
CASTLHGPYEQYF
>TRBJ1-2|NA|TRBV19|11|NA
TGTGCCAGTAGTACGGGCTATGGCTACACCTTC
CASSTGYGYTF
>TRBJ2-1|TRBD2|TRBV6-1|14|NA
TGTGCCAGCAGTGAGCAGGGAGGGTACAATGAGCAGTTCTTC
CASSEQGGYNEQFF
>TRBJ2-2|TRBD1|TRBV28|16|once
TGTGCCAGCAGTTGGGGGACAGGGGGCAGCACCGGGGAGCTGTTTTTT
CASSWGTGGSTGELFF
>TRBJ1-2|NA|TRBV27|15|NA
TGTGCCAGCACCCCGCGGGGGGGCGCGGGCTATGGCTACACCTTC
CASTPRGGAGYGYTF
>TRBJ1-1|NA|TRBV28|17|NA
TGTGCCAGCAGTTCGAGACAGCCGAGATACTCGAACACTGAAGCTTTCTTT
CASSSRQPRYSNTEAFF
>TRBJ2-3|NA|TRBV29-1|11|NA
TGCAGCGTTGACCCGGGAGATACGCAGTATTTT
CSVDPGDTQYF
>TRBJ1-3|TRBD1|TRBV19|14|NA
TGTGCCAGTGATACCGGGACAGGGGCAAACACCATATATTTT
CASDTGTGANTIYF
>TRBJ2-2|TRBD1|TRBV19|16|few
TGTGCCAGTAGTGACCACTTGACAGGGCTCATCGGGGAGCTGTTTTTT
CASSDHLTGLIGELFF
>TRBJ2-5|NA|TRBV7-2|13|NA
TGTGCCAGGAACACCTGTGATCAAGAGACCCAGTACTTC
CARNTCDQETQYF
>TRBJ2-1|TRBD1|TRBV7-9|16|NA
TGTGCCAGCAGCCCAGTGGACAGGCCCGAGGCCAATGAGCAGTTCTTC
CASSPVDRPEANEQFF
>TRBJ2-3|TRBD2|TRBV18|16|once
TGTGCCAGCTCACCTCCGAGCGTAGCGGGGGGTCATACGCAGTATTTT
CASSPPSVAGGHTQYF
>TRBJ2-5|NA|TRBV7-2|12|NA
TGTGCCAGCAGCCGGACAATCGAGACCCAGTACTTC
CASSRTIETQYF
>TRBJ2-3|TRBD1|TRBV7-9|13|NA
TGTGCCAGCAGCCTGGGACAGCTAGATACGCAGTATTTT
CASSLGQLDTQYF
>TRBJ1-5|TRBD1|TRBV19|16|many
TGTGCCAGTAGTATTTTCGGGGACAGATACAATCAGCCCCAGCATTTT
CASSIFGDRYNQPQHF